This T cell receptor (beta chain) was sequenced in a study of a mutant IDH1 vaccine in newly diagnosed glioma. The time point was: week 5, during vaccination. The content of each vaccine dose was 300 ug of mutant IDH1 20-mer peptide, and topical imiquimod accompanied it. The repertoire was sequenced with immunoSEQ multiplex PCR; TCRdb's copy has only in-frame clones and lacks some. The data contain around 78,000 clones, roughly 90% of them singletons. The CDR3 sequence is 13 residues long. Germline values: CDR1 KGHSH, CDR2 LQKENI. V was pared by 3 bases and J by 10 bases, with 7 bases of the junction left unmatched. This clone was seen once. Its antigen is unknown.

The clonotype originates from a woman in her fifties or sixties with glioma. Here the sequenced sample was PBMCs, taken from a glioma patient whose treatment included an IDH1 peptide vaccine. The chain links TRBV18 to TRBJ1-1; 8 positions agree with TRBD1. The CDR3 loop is CASSPGTGFGAFF. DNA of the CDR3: TGTGCCAGCTCACCCGGGACAGGTTTTGGAGCTTTCTTT.